This T cell receptor beta chain was captured in a study of blood T cell repertoires in COVID-19. Turning to the study itself: There were acute and convalescent COVID-19 samples, and they came from the United States, Italy and Spain. T cells, B-cell-depleted T cells, or PBMCs provided the cDNA or gDNA that served as material.

The V gene end was trimmed by 4 bases and the J gene end by 9 bases; junction bases not matched to a gene: 8. The CDR3 spans 15 residues. Germline CDR1 is PRHDT and CDR2 is FYEKMQ (reference sequence). In the original processing: From reference gene primer amplification, estimates of nucleated cell counts were derived. Only in-frame clones appear in the TCRdb table, and some are missing; sequencing was by immunoSEQ multiplex PCR. The DNA was the basis for D and trimming; V, J and clone size are from that table. The data hold roughly 120,000 clones, with about 85% observed a single time. The sample was peripheral blood. The J gene is TRBJ2-1, the V gene TRBV13; the match to TRBD1 covers 11 bases. The sequence was obtained from a man aged 40-49 years with acute or convalescent COVID-19. The CDR3 reads CASSSGGTGGIEQFF. The DNA for the CDR3 is TGTGCCAGCAGCTCTGGCGGGACAGGGGGGATTGAGCAGTTCTTC. Variable domain in full (rest from reference TRBV13 and TRBJ2-1): AAGVIQSPRHLIKEKRETATLKCYPIPRHDTVYWYQQGPGQDPQFLISFYEKMQSDKGSIPDRFSAQQFSDYHSELNMSSLELGDSALYFCASSSGGTGGIEQFFGPGTRLTVL.